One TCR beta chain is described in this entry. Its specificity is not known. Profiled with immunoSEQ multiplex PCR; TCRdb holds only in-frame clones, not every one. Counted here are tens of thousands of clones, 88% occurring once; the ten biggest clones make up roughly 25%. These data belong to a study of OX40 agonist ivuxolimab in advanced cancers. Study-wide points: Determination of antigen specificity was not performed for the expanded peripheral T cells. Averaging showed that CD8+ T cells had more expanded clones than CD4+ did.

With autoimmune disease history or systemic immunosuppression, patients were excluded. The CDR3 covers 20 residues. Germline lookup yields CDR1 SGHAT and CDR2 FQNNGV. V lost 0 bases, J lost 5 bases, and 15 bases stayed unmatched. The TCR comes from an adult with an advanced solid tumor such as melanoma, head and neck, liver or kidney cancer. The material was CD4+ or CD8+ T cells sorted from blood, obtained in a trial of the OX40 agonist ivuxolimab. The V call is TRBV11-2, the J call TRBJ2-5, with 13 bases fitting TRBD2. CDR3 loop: CASSLELGTSGNTGWETQYF. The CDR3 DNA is TGTGCCAGCAGCTTAGAGTTAGGGACTAGCGGGAACACAGGGTGGGAGACCCAGTACTTC.